These 20 T cell receptor beta chains share one sample of origin, sequenced in a study of human thymus T cells. Method: immunoSEQ multiplex PCR; TCRdb's copy keeps in-frame clones and lacks some. This sample has fewer than 55,000 clones, with roughly 94% found just once. Sequenced material: blood. Receptors originate from a boy under two years old with a congenital heart defect but otherwise immunologically healthy.

In the case of this clone: Its ends do not fully match the called genes, so a read error is possible. The rearrangement uses TRBV7-6 and TRBJ1-6; 8 nucleotides align to TRBD1. CDR1 SGHVS and CDR2 FNYEAQ come from the germline V gene. The CDR3 consists of 17 residues. CDR3 sequence: CASSLAQGASNNSPLHF. In nucleotides, the CDR3 is TGTGCCAGCAGCTTAGCGCAGGGGGCCTCCAATAATTCACCCCTCCACTTT.

The chain joins TRBV6-5 to TRBJ1-2; possible D gene TRBD1, 5 bases. Germline V gene lookup returns CDR1 MNHEY and CDR2 SVGAGI. The V end lost 6 bases, the J end lost 5 bases, and 16 bases lay between the germline ends. The CDR3 covers 14 residues. Here the CDR3 reads CASSPGTPAYGYTF. The CDR3 nucleotides are TGTGCCAGCAGCCCCGGGACGCCCGCTTATGGCTACACCTTC.

V usage is TRBV27 and J usage is TRBJ2-7; TRBD1 matches 9 bases. Germline assignment: CDR1 MNHEY and CDR2 SMNVEV (reference sequence). This CDR3 comprises 14 residues. J was trimmed by 3 bases and V by 4 bases; bases with no gene match: 4. CDR3 bases: TGTGCCAGCAGTTCCCGGGACAGGGTCTACGAGCAGTACTTC. Translating gives CASSSRDRVYEQYF.

The J gene is TRBJ2-7, the V gene TRBV5-1, with D perhaps matching TRBD1 (6 bases). The length of the CDR3 is 15 residues. Between the trimmed V and J ends, which lost 2 bases and 4 bases, there was a span of 16 bases. Germline lookup yields CDR1 SGHRS and CDR2 YFSETQ. The DNA for the CDR3 is TGCGCCAGCAGCTTAAGCAGGGGAGCCCCTTACGAGCAGTACTTC. Protein product: CASSLSRGAPYEQYF.

The rearrangement joins TRBV5-6 to TRBJ2-5; maybe TRBD1 (8 bases). Germline CDR1 SGHDT, CDR2 YYEEEE. The V end lost 2 bases, the J end lost 1 base, and 15 bases lay between the germline ends. There are 16 residues in the CDR3. The CDR3 sequence is CASSLKQGGLQETQYF. The DNA for the CDR3 is TGTGCCAGCAGCTTAAAACAGGGGGGGCTCCAAGAGACCCAGTACTTC.

This clone was recorded once. CDR3 sequence reads: CATRQDRGGIRTEAFF. DNA for the CDR3: TGCGCCACCCGCCAGGACAGGGGCGGAATAAGAACTGAAGCTTTCTTT. The chain recombines TRBV10-1 with TRBJ1-1, with TRBD1 matching over 9 bases. The V and J ends lost 10 bases and 5 bases, in that order; junction bases with no gene match: 17. Germline CDR1 reads WNHNN; CDR2 reads SYGVQD (reference sequence). CDR3 length: 16 residues.

The chain combines TRBV5-1 with TRBJ2-7; 9 positions agree with TRBD1. Trimming at V came to 3 bases and at J to 6 bases, leaving 4 bases not matched to a gene. The germline gives CDR1 SGHRS, CDR2 YFSETQ. There are 13 residues in the CDR3. This CDR3 reads CASSSDRGGEQYF. In DNA form, the CDR3 reads TGCGCCAGCAGCTCCGACAGGGGGGGCGAGCAGTACTTC.

This sequence joins TRBV5-1 and TRBJ2-7, with TRBD1 as a possible D gene (6 bases). Germline CDR1 and CDR2: SGHRS and YFSETQ. V was clipped by 1 base and J by 5 bases, with 7 bases between them. This CDR3 comprises 12 residues. In nucleotides, the CDR3 is TGCGCCAGCAGCTTGACAGGGCACGAGCAGTACTTC. It encodes CASSLTGHEQYF.

In DNA, the CDR3 is TGTGCCAGCTCACCAAGGCGGGGGAACACTGAAGCTTTCTTT. Protein product: CASSPRRGNTEAFF. This chain uses TRBV18 with TRBJ1-1, with D hard to call. CDR3 length: 14 residues. With 2 bases removed from V and 1 base from J, the gap between germline ends came to 8 bases. Per the germline V gene, CDR1 is KGHSH and CDR2 is LQKENI.

The chain has TRBV2 and TRBJ2-3, with D hard to call. Germline V gene lookup returns CDR1 SNHLY and CDR2 FYNNEI. V gave up 1 base and J gave up 1 base, with 0 bases separating them. CDR3 length: 12 residues. The CDR3 loop reads CASSEGTDTQYF. The CDR3 bases are TGTGCCAGCAGTGAAGGCACAGATACGCAGTATTTT.

The J gene is TRBJ2-6, the V gene TRBV16, with D unclear. V lost 4 bases and J lost 0, with 4 bases in between. The CDR3 spans 14 residues. Looked up from germline, CDR1 is KGHSY and CDR2 is FQNENV. CDR3 sequence: CASSRSSGANVLTF. Written as DNA, the CDR3 is TGTGCCAGCAGCCGGAGCTCTGGGGCCAACGTCCTGACTTTC.

This chain joins TRBV7-2 and TRBJ1-2; D is unclear. CDR1 is SGHTA, CDR2 FQGNSA, per germline. The CDR3 runs to 12 residues. Trimming took off 8 bases at V and 0 bases at J, with 7 bases between the two ends. The CDR3 loop is CASRRTNYGYTF. The CDR3, as DNA: TGTGCCAGCCGCCGGACTAACTATGGCTACACCTTC.

The chain recombines TRBV23-1 with TRBJ1-5, with 7 bases lining up with TRBD1. TRBV23-1 is annotated as an ORF whose role is uncertain. V lost 0 bases and J lost 3; bases outside the gene matches: 8. The CDR3 is 17 residues long. CDR3 loop: CASSQSQNDRANQPQHF. The DNA of the CDR3 is TGCGCCAGCAGTCAATCCCAAAACGACAGGGCCAATCAGCCCCAGCATTTT.

The rearrangement joins TRBV21-1 to TRBJ1-2. TRBV21-1 is a pseudogene. The CDR3 length is 12 residues. The CDR3 here is CASSKADYGYTF. The CDR3 DNA reads TGTGCCAGCAGCAAAGCCGACTATGGCTACACCTTC.

This chain connects TRBV10-3 to TRBJ1-1, with D tentatively TRBD1 (5 bases). Germline CDR1 is ENHRY and CDR2 is SYGVKD. The CDR3 has 15 residues. The germline V and J ends were trimmed by 3 bases and 4 bases, with 15 bases remaining between them. In DNA, the CDR3 is TGTGCCATCAGTGACCCTCGCGGGGCAGGCACTGAAGCTTTCTTT. This sequence encodes CAISDPRGAGTEAFF.

This clone was found a few times. The V and J genes are TRBV27 and TRBJ1-2, with 8 bases matching TRBD1. J lost 5 bases, V lost 4 bases, and 6 bases had no gene match. This CDR3 region has 14 residues. Germline V gene lookup returns CDR1 MNHEY and CDR2 SMNVEV (reference sequence). The CDR3 DNA is TGTGCCAGCAGTTCAGGGGGCGCTGGGTATGGCTACACCTTC. It translates to CASSSGGAGYGYTF.

The chain has TRBV18 and TRBJ1-1; maybe TRBD1 (5 bases). CDR3 length equals 14 residues. Germline V lookup: CDR1 KGHSH, CDR2 LQKENI. Trimming shortened V by 1 base and J by 0 bases, and 6 bases separated the two germline ends. The CDR3 nucleotides are TGTGCCAGCTCACCACGACAGTTGAACACTGAAGCTTTCTTT. Protein product: CASSPRQLNTEAFF.

The chain recombines TRBV16 with TRBJ1-2; 10 bases are shared with TRBD1. The germline gives CDR1 KGHSY, CDR2 FQNENV. CDR3 length: 14 residues. V gave up 2 bases and J gave up 4 bases; unmatched junction bases: 1. Here the CDR3 DNA reads TGTGCCAGCAGCCAAGGGACAGGGGCCTATGGCTACACCTTC. As protein: CASSQGTGAYGYTF. Supplemented by reference TRBV16 and TRBJ1-2, the full variable domain reads GEEVAQTPKHLVRGEGQKAKLYCAPIKGHSYVFWYQQVLKNEFKFLISFQNENVFDETGMPKERFSAKCLPNSPCSLEIQATKLEDSAVYFCASSQGTGAYGYTFGSGTRLTVV.

This clone showed up just once. The CDR3 DNA is TGTGCCAGCAGAAAGGGACAGTCCTACGAGCAGTACTTC. Its translation: CASRKGQSYEQYF. The V call is TRBV2, the J call TRBJ2-7, with 7 bases identical to TRBD1. CDR3 size: 13 residues. The junction had 3 bases not matched to a gene; V was cut back by 6 bases and J by 1 base. Germline CDR1 reads SNHLY; CDR2 reads FYNNEI. The full variable domain, in which reference TRBV2 and TRBJ2-7 provide the parts outside the CDR3, is EPEVTQTPSHQVTQMGQEVILRCVPISNHLYFYWYRQILGQKVEFLVSFYNNEISEKSEIFDDQFSVERPDGSNFTLKIRSTKLEDSAMYFCASRKGQSYEQYFGPGTRLTVT.

This chain joins TRBV19 and TRBJ2-5; D may be TRBD2 (6 bases). In germline, CDR1 is LNHDA, CDR2 SQIVND (reference sequence). V shed 2 bases and J shed 9 bases, with 16 bases lying between them. CDR3 length equals 14 residues. CDR3 residues: CASSIRPQGGAQYF. CDR3 in DNA: TGTGCCAGTAGTATAAGACCCCAGGGAGGCGCCCAGTACTTC.